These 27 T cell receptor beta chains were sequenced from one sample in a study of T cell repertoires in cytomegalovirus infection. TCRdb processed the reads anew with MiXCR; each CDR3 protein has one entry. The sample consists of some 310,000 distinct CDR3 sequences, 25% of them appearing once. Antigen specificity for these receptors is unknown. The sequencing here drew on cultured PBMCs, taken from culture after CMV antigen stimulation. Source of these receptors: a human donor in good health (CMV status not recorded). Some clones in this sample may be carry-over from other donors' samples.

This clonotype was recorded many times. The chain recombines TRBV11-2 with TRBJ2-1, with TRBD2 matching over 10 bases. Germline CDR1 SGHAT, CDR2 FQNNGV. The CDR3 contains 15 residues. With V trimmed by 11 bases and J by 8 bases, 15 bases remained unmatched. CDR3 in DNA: TGTGCCTCAAGACCGCGACTAGCGGGCCACGATGAGCAGTTCTTC. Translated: CASRPRLAGHDEQFF.

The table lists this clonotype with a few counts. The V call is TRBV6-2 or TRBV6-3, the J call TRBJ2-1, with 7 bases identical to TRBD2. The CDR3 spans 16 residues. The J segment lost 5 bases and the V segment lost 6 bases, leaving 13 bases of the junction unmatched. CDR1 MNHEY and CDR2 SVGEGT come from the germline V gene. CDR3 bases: TGTGCCAGCAGCCCCCCGGGGGGTATAGGAGACAATGAGCAGTTCTTC. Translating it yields CASSPPGGIGDNEQFF.

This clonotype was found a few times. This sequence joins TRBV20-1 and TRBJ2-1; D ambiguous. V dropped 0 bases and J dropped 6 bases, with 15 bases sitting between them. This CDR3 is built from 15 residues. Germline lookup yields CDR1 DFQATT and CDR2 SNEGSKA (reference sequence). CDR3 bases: TGCAGTGCTAGAGATTTCTACGCCCGGGCCAATGAGCAGTTCTTC. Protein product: CSARDFYARANEQFF.

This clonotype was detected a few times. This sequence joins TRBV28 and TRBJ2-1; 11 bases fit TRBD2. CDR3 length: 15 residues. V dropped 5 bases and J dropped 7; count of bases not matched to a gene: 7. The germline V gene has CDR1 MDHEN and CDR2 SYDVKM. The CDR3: CASSAGTSGENEQFF. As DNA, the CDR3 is TGTGCCAGCAGTGCCGGGACTAGCGGAGAAAATGAGCAGTTCTTC.

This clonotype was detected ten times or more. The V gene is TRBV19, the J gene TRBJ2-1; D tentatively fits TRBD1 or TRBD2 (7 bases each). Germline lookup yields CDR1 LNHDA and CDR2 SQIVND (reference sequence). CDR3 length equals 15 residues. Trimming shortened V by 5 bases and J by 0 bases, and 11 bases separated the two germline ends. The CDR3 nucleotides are TGTGCCAGTAGTCGGGGGGACAGCTCCTACAATGAGCAGTTCTTC. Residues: CASSRGDSSYNEQFF.

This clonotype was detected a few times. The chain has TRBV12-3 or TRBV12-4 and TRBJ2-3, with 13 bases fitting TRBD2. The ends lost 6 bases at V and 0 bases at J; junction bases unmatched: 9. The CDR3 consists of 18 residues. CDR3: CASSHRTSGRSSTDTQYF. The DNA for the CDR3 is TGTGCCAGCAGCCACCGGACTAGCGGGAGAAGCAGCACAGATACGCAGTATTTT.

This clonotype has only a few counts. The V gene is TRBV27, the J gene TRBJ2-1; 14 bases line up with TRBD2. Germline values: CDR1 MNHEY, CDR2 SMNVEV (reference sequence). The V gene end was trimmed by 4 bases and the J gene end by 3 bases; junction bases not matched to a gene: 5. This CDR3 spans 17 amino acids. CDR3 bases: TGTGCCAGCAGTTGGGGACTAGCGGGAGCTAGCTACAATGAGCAGTTCTTC. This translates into CASSWGLAGASYNEQFF.

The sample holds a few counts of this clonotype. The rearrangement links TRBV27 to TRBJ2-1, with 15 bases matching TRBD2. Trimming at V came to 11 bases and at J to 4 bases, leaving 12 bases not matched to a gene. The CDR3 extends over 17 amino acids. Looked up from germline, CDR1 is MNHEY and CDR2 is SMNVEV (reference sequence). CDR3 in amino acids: CAYTGTSGRPLYNEQFF. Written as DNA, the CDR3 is TGTGCCTATACCGGGACTAGCGGGAGGCCACTATACAATGAGCAGTTCTTC.

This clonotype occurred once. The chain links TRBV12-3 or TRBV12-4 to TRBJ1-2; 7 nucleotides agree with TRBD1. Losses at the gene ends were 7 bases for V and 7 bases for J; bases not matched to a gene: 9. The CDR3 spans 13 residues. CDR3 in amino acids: CASTLGGGSGYTF. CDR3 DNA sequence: TGTGCCAGCACCCTAGGGGGCGGGAGTGGCTACACCTTC.

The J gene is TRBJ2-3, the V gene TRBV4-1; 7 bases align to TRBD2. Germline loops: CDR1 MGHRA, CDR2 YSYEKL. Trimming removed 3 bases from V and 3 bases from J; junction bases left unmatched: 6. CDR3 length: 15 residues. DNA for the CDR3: TGCGCCAGCAGCCAGACTAGCCCGGTGACAGATACGCAGTATTTT. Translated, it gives CASSQTSPVTDTQYF.

DNA of the CDR3: TGTGCCAGCAGTTCCCCCGGGTACACAGATACGCAGTATTTT. This encodes CASSSPGYTDTQYF. J is TRBJ2-3 and V is TRBV28; no reliable D call. Germline V gene lookup returns CDR1 MDHEN and CDR2 SYDVKM. Trimming left V 4 bases short and J 2 bases short, with 10 bases between. This CDR3 comprises 14 residues.

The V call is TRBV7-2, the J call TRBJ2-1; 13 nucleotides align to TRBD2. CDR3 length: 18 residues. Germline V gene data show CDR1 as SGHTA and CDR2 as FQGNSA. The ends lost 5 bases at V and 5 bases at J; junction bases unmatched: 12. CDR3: CASSMRTSGSNANNEQFF. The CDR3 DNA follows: TGTGCCAGCAGCATGAGGACTAGCGGGAGTAATGCCAACAATGAGCAGTTCTTC.

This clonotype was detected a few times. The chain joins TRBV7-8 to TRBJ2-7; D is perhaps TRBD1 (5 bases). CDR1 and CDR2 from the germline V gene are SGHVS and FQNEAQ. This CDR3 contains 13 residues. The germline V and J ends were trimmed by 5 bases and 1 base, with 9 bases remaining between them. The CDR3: CASSLGDSYEQYF. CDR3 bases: TGTGCCAGCAGCCTAGGGGATTCCTACGAGCAGTACTTC.

The CDR3 nucleotides are TGTGCCAGTAGTATAGTTGGGGAGCGGAACACCGGGGAGCTGTTTTTT. Translated: CASSIVGERNTGELFF. The V gene is TRBV19, the J gene TRBJ2-2; D may be TRBD2 (5 bases). The CDR3 runs 16 residues. Between the trimmed V and J ends, which lost 1 base and 1 base, there was a span of 10 bases. Germline V gives CDR1 LNHDA, CDR2 SQIVND (reference sequence).

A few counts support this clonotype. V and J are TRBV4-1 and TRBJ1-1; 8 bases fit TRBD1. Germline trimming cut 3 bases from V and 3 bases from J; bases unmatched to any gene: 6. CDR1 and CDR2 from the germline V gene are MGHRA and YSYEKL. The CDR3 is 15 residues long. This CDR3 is CASSQNTGGYTEAFF. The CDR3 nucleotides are TGCGCCAGCAGCCAGAACACAGGGGGGTACACTGAAGCTTTCTTT.

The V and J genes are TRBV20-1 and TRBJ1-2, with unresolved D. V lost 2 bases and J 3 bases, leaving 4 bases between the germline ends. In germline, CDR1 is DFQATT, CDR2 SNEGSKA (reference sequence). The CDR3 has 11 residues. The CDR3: CSARWDYGYTF. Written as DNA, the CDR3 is TGCAGTGCTAGATGGGACTATGGCTACACCTTC.

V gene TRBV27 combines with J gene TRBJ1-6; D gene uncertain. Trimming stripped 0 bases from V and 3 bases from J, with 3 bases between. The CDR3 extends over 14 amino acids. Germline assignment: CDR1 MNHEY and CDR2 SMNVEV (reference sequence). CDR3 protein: CASSLSVYNSPLHF. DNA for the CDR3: TGTGCCAGCAGTTTATCAGTCTATAATTCACCCCTCCACTTT.

The CDR3 is CATTGTGDSGRVYNEQFF. The CDR3 coding sequence is TGTGCCACTACCGGGACAGGAGATAGCGGGAGGGTCTACAATGAGCAGTTCTTC. The rearrangement uses TRBV10-3 and TRBJ2-1, with 11 bases aligning to TRBD2. There are 18 residues in the CDR3. V shed 10 bases, J shed 3 bases, and the junction held 17 bases outside the gene matches. CDR1 is ENHRY, CDR2 SYGVKD, per germline.

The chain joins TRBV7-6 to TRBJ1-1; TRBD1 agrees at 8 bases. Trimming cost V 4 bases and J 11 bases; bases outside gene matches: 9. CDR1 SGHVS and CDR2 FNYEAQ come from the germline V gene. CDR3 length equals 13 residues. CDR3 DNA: TGTGCCAGCAGCTCCTGGACAGGGTGGAGGGCTTTCTTT. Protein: CASSSWTGWRAFF.

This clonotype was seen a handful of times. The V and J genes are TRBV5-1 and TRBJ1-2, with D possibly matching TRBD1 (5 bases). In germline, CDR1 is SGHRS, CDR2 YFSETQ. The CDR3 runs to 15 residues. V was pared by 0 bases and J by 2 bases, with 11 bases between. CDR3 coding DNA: TGCGCCAGCAGCTTGGGACAGAGTCAGAACTATGGCTACACCTTC. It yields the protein CASSLGQSQNYGYTF.

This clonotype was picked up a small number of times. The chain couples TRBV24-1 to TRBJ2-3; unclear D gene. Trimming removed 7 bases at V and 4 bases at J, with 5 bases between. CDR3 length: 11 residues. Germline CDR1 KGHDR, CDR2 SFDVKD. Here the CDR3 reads CATRQSDTQYF. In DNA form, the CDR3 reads TGTGCCACCAGACAGTCAGATACGCAGTATTTT.

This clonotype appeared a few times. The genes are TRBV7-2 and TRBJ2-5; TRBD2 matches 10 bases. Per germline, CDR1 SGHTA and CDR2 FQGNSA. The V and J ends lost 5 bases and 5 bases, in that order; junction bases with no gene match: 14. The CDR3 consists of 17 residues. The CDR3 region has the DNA TGTGCCAGCAGCCGAACCCGAGCGGGAGGGCCGCGGGAGACCCAGTACTTC. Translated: CASSRTRAGGPRETQYF.

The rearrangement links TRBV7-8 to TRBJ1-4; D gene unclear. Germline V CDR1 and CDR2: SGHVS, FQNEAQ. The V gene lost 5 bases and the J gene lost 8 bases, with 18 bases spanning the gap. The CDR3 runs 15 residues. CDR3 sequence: CASSPWSQSGEKLFF. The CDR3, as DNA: TGTGCCAGCAGCCCATGGTCACAGTCTGGGGAAAAACTGTTTTTT.

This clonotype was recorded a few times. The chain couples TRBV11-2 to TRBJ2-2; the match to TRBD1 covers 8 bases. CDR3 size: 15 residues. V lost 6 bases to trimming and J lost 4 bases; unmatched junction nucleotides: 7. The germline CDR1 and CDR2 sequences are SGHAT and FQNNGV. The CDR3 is CASSDTGGGTGELFF. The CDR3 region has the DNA TGTGCCAGCAGTGATACAGGGGGAGGCACCGGGGAGCTGTTTTTT.

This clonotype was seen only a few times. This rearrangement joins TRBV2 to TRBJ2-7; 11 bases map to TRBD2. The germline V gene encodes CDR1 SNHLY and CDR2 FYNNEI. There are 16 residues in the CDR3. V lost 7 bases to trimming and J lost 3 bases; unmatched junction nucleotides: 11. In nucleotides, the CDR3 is TGTGCCAGCAAGAGGTCTTTAACTAGCGGGAGCTACGAGCAGTACTTC. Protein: CASKRSLTSGSYEQYF. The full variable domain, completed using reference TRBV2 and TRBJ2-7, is EPEVTQTPSHQVTQMGQEVILRCVPISNHLYFYWYRQILGQKVEFLVSFYNNEISEKSEIFDDQFSVERPDGSNFTLKIRSTKLEDSAMYFCASKRSLTSGSYEQYFGPGTRLTVT.

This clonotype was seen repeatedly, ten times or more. CDR3 bases: TGTGCCTGGACGACAGGGGAAGGGACTGAAGCTTTCTTT. Translating gives CAWTTGEGTEAFF. The J gene is TRBJ1-1, the V gene TRBV30; 8 nucleotides align to TRBD1. V lost 4 bases to trimming and J lost 5 bases; unmatched junction nucleotides: 6. Germline CDR1 is GTSNPN and CDR2 is SVGIG (reference sequence). The CDR3 extends over 13 amino acids. The full variable domain, with the rest looked up from reference TRBV30 and TRBJ1-1, is SQTIHQWPATLVQPVGSPLSLECTVEGTSNPNLYWYRQAAGRGLQLLFYSVGIGQISSEVPQNLSASRPQDRQFILSSKKLLLSDSGFYLCAWTTGEGTEAFFGQGTRLTVV.

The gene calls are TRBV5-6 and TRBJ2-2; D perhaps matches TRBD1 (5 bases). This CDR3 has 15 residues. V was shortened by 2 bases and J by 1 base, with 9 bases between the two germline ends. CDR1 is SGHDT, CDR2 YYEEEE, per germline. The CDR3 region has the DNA TGTGCCAGCAGCTTTCTCAGGGTGAACACCGGGGAGCTGTTTTTT. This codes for CASSFLRVNTGELFF. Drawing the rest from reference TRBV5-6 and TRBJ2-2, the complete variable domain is DAGVTQSPTHLIKTRGQQVTLRCSPKSGHDTVSWYQQALGQGPQFIFQYYEEEERQRGNFPDRFSGHQFPNYSSELNVNALLLGDSALYLCASSFLRVNTGELFFGEGSRLTVL.